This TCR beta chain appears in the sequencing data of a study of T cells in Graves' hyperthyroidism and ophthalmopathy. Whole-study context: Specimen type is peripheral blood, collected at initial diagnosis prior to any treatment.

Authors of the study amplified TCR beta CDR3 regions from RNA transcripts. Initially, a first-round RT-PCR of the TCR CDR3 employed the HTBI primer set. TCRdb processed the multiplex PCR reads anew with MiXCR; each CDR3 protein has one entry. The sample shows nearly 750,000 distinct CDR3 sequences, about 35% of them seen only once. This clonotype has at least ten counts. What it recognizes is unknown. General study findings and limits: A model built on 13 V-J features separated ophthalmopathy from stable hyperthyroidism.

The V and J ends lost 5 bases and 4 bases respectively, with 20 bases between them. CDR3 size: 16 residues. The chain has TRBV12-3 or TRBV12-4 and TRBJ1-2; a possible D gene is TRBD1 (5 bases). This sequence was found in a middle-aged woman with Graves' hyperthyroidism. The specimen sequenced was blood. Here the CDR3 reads CASSPFARDGTYGYTF. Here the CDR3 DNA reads TGTGCCAGCAGTCCCTTTGCACGGGACGGGACCTATGGCTACACCTTC.